The 2 T cell receptor beta chains given below trace back to one sample, sequenced in a study of T cell responses to AZD1222 COVID-19 vaccine. Here immunoSEQ multiplex PCR was the method, and the copy in TCRdb shows in-frame clones only, minus some. The repertoire holds fewer than 120,000 clones, around 80% seen once, with around 4.6% in the top ten. The starting material was peripheral blood, obtained on day 0 of AZD1222 vaccination. The source is an adult in good health.

The J gene is TRBJ1-5, the V gene TRBV27; no clear D. Germline V gene sequence: CDR1 MNHEY, CDR2 SMNVEV (reference sequence). The CDR3 has 12 residues. Trimming took 6 bases from V and 10 from J, leaving 13 bases between them. CDR3: CASSLIGEPQHF. Here the CDR3 DNA reads TGTGCCAGCAGCCTTATCGGGGAACCCCAGCATTTT.

The genes are TRBV6-5 and TRBJ1-3; D uncertain. The V gene lost 4 bases and the J gene lost 1 base, with 11 bases spanning the gap. The CDR3 has 15 residues. Germline V gives CDR1 MNHEY, CDR2 SVGAGI. CDR3 sequence (DNA): TGTGCCAGCAGTTTATGGGTCGGATCTGGAAACACCATATATTTT. Its protein product is CASSLWVGSGNTIYF.